This T cell receptor (beta chain) is from a study of vaccination and CD4 T cells after COVID-19. Indicated treatment: roughly nine-day PBMC culture with coronavirus spike peptide pools or control peptides (ViraFEST assay). An Oncomine TCR Beta short-read assay was used to sequence the DNA from cultured CD4+ T cells. Each CDR3 protein is one row after TCRdb ran MiXCR on the PCR reads. This sample carries 18,000 or so distinct CDR3 sequences, approximately 53% of them seen once, and the ten largest clones take 8.5% to 9.5%. The germline CDR1 and CDR2 sequences are KGHDR and SFDVKD. The V and J ends lost 2 bases and 4 bases respectively, with 11 bases between them. CDR3 length equals 15 residues. This clonotype was recorded a few times. Its target is unknown.

The gene calls are TRBV24-1 and TRBJ1-5, with TRBD1 as a possible D gene (5 bases). Sequencing was done on a sample of CD4+ T cells from blood, cultured in vitro. The sequence derives from a human donor who had recovered from COVID-19. The CDR3 DNA follows: TGTGCCACCAGTGATTCCCAGGGAGGGAATCAGCCCCAGCATTTT. Encoded protein: CATSDSQGGNQPQHF.